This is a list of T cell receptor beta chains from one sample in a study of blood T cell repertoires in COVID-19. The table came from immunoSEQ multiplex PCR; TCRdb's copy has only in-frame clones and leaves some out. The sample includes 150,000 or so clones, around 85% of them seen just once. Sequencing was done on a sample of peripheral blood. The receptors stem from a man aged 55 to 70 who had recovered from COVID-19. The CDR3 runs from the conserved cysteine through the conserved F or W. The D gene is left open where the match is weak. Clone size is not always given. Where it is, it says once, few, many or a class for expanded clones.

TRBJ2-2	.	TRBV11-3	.	TGTGCCAGCTCCCCTCTCGAGGGCGGGGAGCTGTTTTTT	CASSPLEGGELFF
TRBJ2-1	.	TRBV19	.	TGTGCCAGTAGTATTGACAGGGCGGGGTCCTACAATGAGCAGTTCTTC	CASSIDRAGSYNEQFF
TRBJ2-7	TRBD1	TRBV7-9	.	TGTGCCAGCAGCCCTGACAGGGAAGCCTACGAGCAGTACTTC	CASSPDREAYEQYF
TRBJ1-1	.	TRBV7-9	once	TGTGCCAGCAGCACCCAGGGAAAGGACACTGAAGCTTTCTTT	CASSTQGKDTEAFF
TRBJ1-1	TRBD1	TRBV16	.	TGTGCCAGCAGCACCCGACAGGGGGATTCTGAAGCTTTCTTT	CASSTRQGDSEAFF
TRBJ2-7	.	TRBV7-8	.	TGTGCCAGCAGCTTTACAGGGAACGAGCAGTACTTC	CASSFTGNEQYF
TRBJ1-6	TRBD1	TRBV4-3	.	TGCGCCAGCAGCCAAGAGGACAGGGGGCATTGGAATTCACCCCTCCACTTT	CASSQEDRGHWNSPLHF
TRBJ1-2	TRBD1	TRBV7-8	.	TGTGCCAGCAGCTGGGCGGGACAGGGAGGCTACACCTTC	CASSWAGQGGYTF
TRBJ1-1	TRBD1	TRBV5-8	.	TGTGCCAGCAGCCGGGACAGTGGCACTGAAGCTTTCTTT	CASSRDSGTEAFF
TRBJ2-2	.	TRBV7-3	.	TGTGCCAGCAGCCCCTCCACCGGGGGCGGGGAGCTGTTTTTT	CASSPSTGGGELFF
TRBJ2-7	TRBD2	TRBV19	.	TGTGCCAGTAGTTCCGCGGGGGGCCCATACGAGCAGTACTTC	CASSSAGGPYEQYF
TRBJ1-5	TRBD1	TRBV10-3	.	TGTGCTATCAGCCCAGGGACAGGGGTTCAGCCCCAGCATTTT	CAISPGTGVQPQHF
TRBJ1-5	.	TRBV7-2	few	TGTGCCAGCAGCGGCCGGACATCAGAGCCCCAGCATTTT	CASSGRTSEPQHF
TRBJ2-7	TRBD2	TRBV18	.	TGTGCCAGCTCAACCAGGGGTAGCGGGGCACCCTACGAGCAGTACTTC	CASSTRGSGAPYEQYF
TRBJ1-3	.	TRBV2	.	TGTGCCAGCATTAGAGGCTCTGGAAACACCATATATTTT	CASIRGSGNTIYF
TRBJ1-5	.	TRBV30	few	TGTGCCTGGAGTATACAGGGAAATCAGCCCCAGCATTTT	CAWSIQGNQPQHF
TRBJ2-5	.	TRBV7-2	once	TGTGCCAGCAGCTTAGGATTATGGGGGCCTCAAGAGACCCAGTACTTC	CASSLGLWGPQETQYF
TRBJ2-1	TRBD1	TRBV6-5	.	TGTGCCAGCAGTTACGACAGGGCAAACAATGAGCAGTTCTTC	CASSYDRANNEQFF
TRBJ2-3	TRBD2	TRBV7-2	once	TGTGCCAGCAGCTTAGAGGCTAGCGGGGGGGCCATGGATACGCAGTATTTT	CASSLEASGGAMDTQYF
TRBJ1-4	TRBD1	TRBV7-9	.	TGTGCCAGCAGTTCCGGGACAGGGAATGAAAAACTGTTTTTT	CASSSGTGNEKLFF
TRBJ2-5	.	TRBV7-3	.	TGTGCCAGCAGCGGGGGAGGTTCCCAAGAGACCCAGTACTTC	CASSGGGSQETQYF
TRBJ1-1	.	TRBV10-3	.	TGTGCCATCAGTGGACCAGCGGGGGGCTTGAACACTGAAGCTTTCTTT	CAISGPAGGLNTEAFF
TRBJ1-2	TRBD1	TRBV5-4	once	TGTGCCAGCAGCTTGGACGTGGAGGCAGGGGGTTACTATGGCTACACCTTC	CASSLDVEAGGYYGYTF
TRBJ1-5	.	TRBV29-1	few	TGCAGCGTTGGGGGGGGCAATCAGCCCCAGCATTTT	CSVGGGNQPQHF
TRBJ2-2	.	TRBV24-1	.	TGTGCCACCAGTGATGGGGCAGGGTGGACCGGGGAGCTGTTTTTT	CATSDGAGWTGELFF
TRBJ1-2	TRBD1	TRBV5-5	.	TGTGCCAGCAGCTCCGGACAGGGGGGGAACTATGGCTACACCTTC	CASSSGQGGNYGYTF
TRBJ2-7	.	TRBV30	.	TGTGCCTGGAGTGTACAGGGTGCCGAGCAGTACTTC	CAWSVQGAEQYF
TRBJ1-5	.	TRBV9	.	TGTGCCAGCAGCGTAGACAGTAGCAATCAGCCCCAGCATTTT	CASSVDSSNQPQHF
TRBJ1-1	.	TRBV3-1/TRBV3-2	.	TGTGCCAGCAGCCCCCGGGGGGGGCCCAACACTGAAGCTTTCTTT	CASSPRGGPNTEAFF
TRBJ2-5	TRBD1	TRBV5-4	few	TGTGCCAGCAGCACCAGACAGGGGGTCCAAGAGACCCAGTACTTC	CASSTRQGVQETQYF